Presented here are 23 T cell receptor beta chains from one specimen sequenced in a study of OX40 agonist ivuxolimab in advanced cancers. Only in-frame clones appear in the TCRdb table, and some are missing; sequencing was by immunoSEQ multiplex PCR. Seen here are approximately 64,000 clones, about 83% observed once, and the top ten hold less than 0.9%. The sequenced sample was CD4+ or CD8+ T cells sorted from blood, obtained in a trial of the OX40 agonist ivuxolimab. The receptor source for this set is an adult with an advanced solid tumor such as melanoma, head and neck, liver or kidney cancer.

The chain has TRBV2 and TRBJ2-7; 8 bases are shared with TRBD1. The ends lost 6 bases at V and 6 bases at J; junction bases unmatched: 7. This CDR3 contains 13 residues. CDR1 SNHLY and CDR2 FYNNEI come from the germline V gene. In DNA form, the CDR3 reads TGTGCCAGCAGCGGGCAGGGGGCCGGCGAGCAGTACTTC. This sequence encodes CASSGQGAGEQYF. Full variable domain (rest looked up from reference TRBV2 and TRBJ2-7): EPEVTQTPSHQVTQMGQEVILRCVPISNHLYFYWYRQILGQKVEFLVSFYNNEISEKSEIFDDQFSVERPDGSNFTLKIRSTKLEDSAMYFCASSGQGAGEQYFGPGTRLTVT.

The chain combines TRBV15 with TRBJ1-4, with TRBD1 matching 8 bases. The CDR3 sequence is 16 residues long. The germline V gene encodes CDR1 LNHNV and CDR2 YYDKDF (reference sequence). J lost 7 bases, V lost 7 bases, and 14 bases had no gene match. In DNA form, the CDR3 reads TGTGCCACCAAAGGACAGGGAAAGGTTGGAGTTGAAAAACTGTTTTTT. This encodes CATKGQGKVGVEKLFF.

This rearrangement joins TRBV29-1 to TRBJ2-1; D is perhaps TRBD2 (5 bases). CDR3 length equals 13 residues. From germline, CDR1 is SQVTM and CDR2 ANQGSEA. V shed 6 bases and J shed 6 bases, with 15 bases lying between them. CDR3 nucleotide sequence: TGCAGCGTGGGTCAACTCAGCGGCAATGAGCAGTTCTTC. Translated: CSVGQLSGNEQFF.

This clone came up a few times. The rearrangement links TRBV19 to TRBJ1-5; TRBD1 aligns across 10 bases. CDR1 is LNHDA and CDR2 is SQIVND in the germline V gene (reference sequence). The junction had 10 bases not matched to a gene; V was cut back by 4 bases and J by 7 bases. The length of the CDR3 is 16 residues. The CDR3 protein is CASSKPRQGAVQPQHF. The CDR3 DNA follows: TGTGCCAGTAGTAAACCCCGACAGGGGGCCGTGCAGCCCCAGCATTTT.

The J gene is TRBJ1-6, the V gene TRBV7-9, with D hard to call. This CDR3 spans 17 amino acids. CDR1 is SEHNR, CDR2 FQNEAQ, per germline (reference sequence). The V end lost 0 bases, the J end lost 0 bases, and 9 bases lay between the germline ends. Here the CDR3 reads CASSLAHPSSYNSPLHF. The CDR3 region has the DNA TGTGCCAGCAGCTTAGCCCACCCCAGCTCCTATAATTCACCCCTCCACTTT.

The chain is built from TRBV2 and TRBJ2-5; D may be TRBD1 (7 bases). The CDR3 has 13 amino acids. CDR1 is SNHLY and CDR2 is FYNNEI in the germline V gene. V was clipped by 4 bases and J by 5 bases, with 11 bases between them. The CDR3 DNA reads as TGTGCCAGCAGTGCACAGGGGAGGGAGACCCAGTACTTC. Protein: CASSAQGRETQYF.

This chain links TRBV6-6 with TRBJ1-2, with 8 bases matching TRBD1. The CDR3 has 13 residues. V shed 3 bases and J 7 bases; nucleotides not matched to a gene: 4. Germline CDR1 MNHNY, CDR2 SVGAGI (reference sequence). The CDR3, as DNA: TGTGCCAGCAGTTATAGAGACAGGGGTGGCTACACCTTC. Translated, it gives CASSYRDRGGYTF.

This chain links TRBV5-1 with TRBJ1-2; 10 bases match TRBD1. After removal of 1 base from V and 2 bases from J, the junction contained 11 bases not matched to a gene. Germline V gene data show CDR1 as SGHRS and CDR2 as YFSETQ. CDR3 length: 18 residues. CDR3 bases: TGCGCCAGCAGCTTGCTTTCGGCGGGGACAGGGGTAAACTATGGCTACACCTTC. Residues: CASSLLSAGTGVNYGYTF.

The chain couples TRBV7-3 to TRBJ1-1, with 7 positions matching TRBD1. CDR1 is SGHTA, CDR2 FQGTGA, per germline. With V trimmed by 4 bases and J by 4 bases, 6 bases remained unmatched. This CDR3 spans 14 amino acids. CDR3: CASSSTGVATEAFF. CDR3 nucleotides: TGTGCCAGCAGCTCTACAGGGGTGGCCACTGAAGCTTTCTTT.

This clone turned up a few times. The chain uses TRBV7-9 and TRBJ2-1, with TRBD2 matching over 8 bases. Germline CDR1 reads SEHNR; CDR2 reads FQNEAQ (reference sequence). CDR3 length equals 17 residues. The V segment lost 6 bases and the J segment 5 bases; nucleotides outside the gene matches: 15. CDR3 bases: TGTGCCAGCAGTGATGGACTAGCTGCGGGTCTTAACAATGAGCAGTTCTTC. This encodes CASSDGLAAGLNNEQFF.

This clone appeared a few times. J is TRBJ1-1 and V is TRBV5-1; D uncertain. V was pared by 7 bases and J by 3 bases, with 7 bases between. Germline lookup yields CDR1 SGHRS and CDR2 YFSETQ. The CDR3 contains 11 residues. CDR3 coding DNA: TGCGCCAGCCGGGTGGACACTGAAGCTTTCTTT. Translated, it gives CASRVDTEAFF.

This rearrangement joins TRBV2 to TRBJ2-2; the match to TRBD2 covers 7 bases. Trimming cost V 3 bases and J 5 bases; bases outside gene matches: 0. The CDR3 sequence is 13 residues long. Per the germline V gene, CDR1 is SNHLY and CDR2 is FYNNEI. The CDR3 here is CASSDSGTGELFF. Written as DNA, the CDR3 is TGTGCCAGCAGTGATAGCGGGACCGGGGAGCTGTTTTTT.

The chain recombines TRBV15 with TRBJ1-2; perhaps TRBD1 as D (6 bases). This CDR3 is 16 amino acids long. Germline CDR1 and CDR2: LNHNV and YYDKDF (reference sequence). Trimming stripped 0 bases from V and 1 base from J, with 12 bases between. In nucleotides, the CDR3 is TGTGCCACCAGCAGAGACCGGGACACTAATAACTATGGCTACACCTTC. Its protein product is CATSRDRDTNNYGYTF.

V is TRBV20-1 and J is TRBJ1-1; tentatively, D is TRBD1 (5 bases). Germline CDR1 and CDR2: DFQATT and SNEGSKA (reference sequence). The V gene lost 4 bases and the J gene lost 5 bases, with 8 bases spanning the gap. This CDR3 contains 11 residues. CDR3 DNA sequence: TGCAGTGCTACCCGGGGGACTGAAGCTTTCTTT. Translated: CSATRGTEAFF.

V is TRBV20-1 and J is TRBJ2-5; D is undetermined. Germline CDR1 is DFQATT and CDR2 is SNEGSKA (reference sequence). V dropped 5 bases and J dropped 4 bases, with 5 bases sitting between them. This CDR3 has 10 residues. CDR3 nucleotide sequence: TGCAGTGCTGGATTAGAGACCCAGTACTTC. It specifies CSAGLETQYF.

The chain recombines TRBV5-8 with TRBJ2-3; D may correspond to TRBD1 or TRBD2 (5 bases each). Trimming shortened V by 2 bases and J by 6 bases, and 10 bases separated the two germline ends. The CDR3 extends over 13 amino acids. Germline CDR1 reads SGHTS; CDR2 reads YDEGEE. The CDR3, as DNA: TGTGCCAGCAGCTTTGGGGGATGGGATACGCAGTATTTT. It codes for CASSFGGWDTQYF.

The rearrangement joins TRBV6-1 to TRBJ1-5; D call uncertain. V shed 3 bases and J shed 2 bases, with 14 bases lying between them. This CDR3 is built from 16 residues. CDR1 and CDR2 from the germline V gene are MNHNS and SASEGT. DNA for the CDR3: TGTGCCAGCAGTGACCGGGTAGTATCGGGCAATCAGCCCCAGCATTTT. It specifies CASSDRVVSGNQPQHF.

The chain carries TRBV27 and TRBJ1-1; D unresolved. Germline CDR1 MNHEY, CDR2 SMNVEV (reference sequence). Deletions cut 2 bases from V and 1 base from J, with 8 bases between. CDR3 length: 14 residues. In DNA, the CDR3 is TGTGCCAGCAGTTTACTGTCCGGGAACACTGAAGCTTTCTTT. Its translation: CASSLLSGNTEAFF.

V usage is TRBV7-9 and J usage is TRBJ1-6; TRBD1 matches 7 bases. V lost 5 bases and J lost 5; bases outside the gene matches: 9. Per germline, CDR1 SEHNR and CDR2 FQNEAQ (reference sequence). The CDR3 is made up of 16 amino acids. The CDR3, as DNA: TGTGCCAGCAGCCTAGGAGCCGGGACAGATAATTCACCCCTCCACTTT. Its translation: CASSLGAGTDNSPLHF.

The chain carries TRBV4-1 and TRBJ2-7, with 11 bases identical to TRBD2. Germline CDR1 is MGHRA and CDR2 is YSYEKL. This CDR3 region has 17 residues. The V gene end was trimmed by 4 bases and the J gene end by 3 bases; junction bases not matched to a gene: 11. CDR3 region: CASSPAMLAGGGYEQYF. In DNA, the CDR3 is TGCGCCAGCAGCCCCGCCATGTTAGCGGGAGGGGGCTACGAGCAGTACTTC.

The chain joins TRBV18 to TRBJ2-3; the D gene could be TRBD1 or TRBD2 (5 bases each). CDR1 and CDR2 (germline): KGHSH, LQKENI. The V end lost 5 bases, the J end lost 2 bases, and 17 bases lay between the germline ends. CDR3 length equals 16 residues. CDR3 nucleotide sequence: TGTGCCAGCTCAGCTTACATGAGGGGAAACACAGATACGCAGTATTTT. It is translated as CASSAYMRGNTDTQYF.

This rearrangement joins TRBV6-1 to TRBJ1-2; D not certain. Trimming left V 6 bases short and J 5 bases short, with 13 bases between. The CDR3 runs 13 residues. The germline V gene encodes CDR1 MNHNS and CDR2 SASEGT. The CDR3, as DNA: TGTGCCAGCAGGGAGGACGGACTATATGGCTACACCTTC. It encodes CASREDGLYGYTF.

This rearrangement joins TRBV18 to TRBJ1-2; D gene ambiguous. The germline gives CDR1 KGHSH, CDR2 LQKENI. The V gene lost 4 bases and the J gene lost 6 bases, with 9 bases spanning the gap. There are 12 residues in the CDR3. The CDR3 DNA sequence: TGTGCCAGCTCACGGCAGGAGAATGGCTACACCTTC. Amino acids: CASSRQENGYTF.